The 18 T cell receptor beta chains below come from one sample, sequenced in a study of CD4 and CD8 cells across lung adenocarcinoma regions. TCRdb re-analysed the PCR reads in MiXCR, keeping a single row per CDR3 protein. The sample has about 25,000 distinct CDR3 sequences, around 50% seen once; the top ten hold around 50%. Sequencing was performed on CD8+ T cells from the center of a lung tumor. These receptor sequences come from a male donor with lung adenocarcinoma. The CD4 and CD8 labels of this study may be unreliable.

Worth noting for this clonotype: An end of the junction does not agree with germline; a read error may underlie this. In DNA form, the CDR3 reads TGTGCCAGCAGTCCGGGGCCGTGGGTCACAAACATGCAGTACTTC. Translated, it gives CASSPGPWVTNMQYF. V and J are TRBV6-1 and TRBJ2-4, with D possibly called TRBD1 or TRBD2 (5 bases each). Germline loops: CDR1 MNHNS, CDR2 SASEGT. The CDR3 is made up of 15 amino acids.

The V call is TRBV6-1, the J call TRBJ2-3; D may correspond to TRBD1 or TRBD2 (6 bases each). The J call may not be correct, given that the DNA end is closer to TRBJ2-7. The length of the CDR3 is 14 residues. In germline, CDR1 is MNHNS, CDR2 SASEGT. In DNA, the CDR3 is TGTGCCAGCATCGGGGGCCGTAGCCCAGAGACGCAGTACTTC. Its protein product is CASIGGRSPETQYF.

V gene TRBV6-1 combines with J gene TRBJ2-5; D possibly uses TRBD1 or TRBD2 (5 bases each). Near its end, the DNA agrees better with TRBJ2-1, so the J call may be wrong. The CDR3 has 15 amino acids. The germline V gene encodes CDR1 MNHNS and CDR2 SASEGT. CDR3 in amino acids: CASRPGTAVGNEQFF. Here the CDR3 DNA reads TGTGCCAGCAGGCCCGGGACGGCAGTCGGCAATGAGCAGTTCTTC.

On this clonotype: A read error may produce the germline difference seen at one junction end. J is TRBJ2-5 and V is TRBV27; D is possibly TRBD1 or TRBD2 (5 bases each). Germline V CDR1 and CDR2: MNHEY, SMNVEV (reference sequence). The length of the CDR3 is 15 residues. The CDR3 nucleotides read TGTGCCAGCAGTTACTCCGGGACCCTGCCCGAGACGCAGTACTTC. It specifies CASSYSGTLPETQYF.

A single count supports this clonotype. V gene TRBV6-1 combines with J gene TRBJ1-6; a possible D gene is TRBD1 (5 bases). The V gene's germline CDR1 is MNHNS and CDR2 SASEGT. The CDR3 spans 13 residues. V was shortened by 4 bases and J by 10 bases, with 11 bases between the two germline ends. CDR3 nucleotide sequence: TGTGCCAGCAGTGCGGAGACAGCCTCACCCCTCCACTTT. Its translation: CASSAETASPLHF.

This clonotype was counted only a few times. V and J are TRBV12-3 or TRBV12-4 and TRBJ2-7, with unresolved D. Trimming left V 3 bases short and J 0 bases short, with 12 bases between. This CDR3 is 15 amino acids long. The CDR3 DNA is TGTGCCAGCAGTTTCTTGGTGGACCGCTCCTACGAGCAGTACTTC. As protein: CASSFLVDRSYEQYF.

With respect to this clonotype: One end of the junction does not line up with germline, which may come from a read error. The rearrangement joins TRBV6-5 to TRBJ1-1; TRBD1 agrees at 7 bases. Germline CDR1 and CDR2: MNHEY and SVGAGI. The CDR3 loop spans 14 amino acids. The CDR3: CASSYLGGQAEAIF. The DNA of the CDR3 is TGTGCCAGCAGTTACCTAGGGGGCCAGGCTGAAGCTATCTTC.

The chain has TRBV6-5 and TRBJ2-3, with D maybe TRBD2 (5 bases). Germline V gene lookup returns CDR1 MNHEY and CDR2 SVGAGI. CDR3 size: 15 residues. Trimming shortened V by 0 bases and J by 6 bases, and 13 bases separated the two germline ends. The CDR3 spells CASSYSDRRGDTQYF. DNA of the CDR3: TGTGCCAGCAGTTACTCCGACCGCCGAGGGGATACGCAGTATTTT.

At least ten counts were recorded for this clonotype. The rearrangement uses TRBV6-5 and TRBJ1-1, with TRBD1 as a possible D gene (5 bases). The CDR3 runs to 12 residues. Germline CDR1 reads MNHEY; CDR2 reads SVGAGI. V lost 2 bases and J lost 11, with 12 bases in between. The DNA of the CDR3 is TGTGCCAGCAGTTACGGGGGTAAGGAGGCTTTCTTT. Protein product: CASSYGGKEAFF.

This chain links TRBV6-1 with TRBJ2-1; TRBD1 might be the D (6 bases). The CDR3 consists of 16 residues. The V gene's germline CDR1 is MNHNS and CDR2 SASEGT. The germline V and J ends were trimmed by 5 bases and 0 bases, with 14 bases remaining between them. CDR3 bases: TGTGCCAGCAGTCCTATGGGACATTTCTCCTACAATGAGCAGTTCTTC. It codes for CASSPMGHFSYNEQFF.

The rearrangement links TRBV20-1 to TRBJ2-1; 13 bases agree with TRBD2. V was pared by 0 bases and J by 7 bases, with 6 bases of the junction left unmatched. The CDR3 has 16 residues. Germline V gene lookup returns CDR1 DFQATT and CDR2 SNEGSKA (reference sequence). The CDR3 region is CSARDVALAGGNEQFF. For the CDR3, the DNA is TGCAGTGCTAGAGATGTGGCACTAGCGGGGGGGAATGAGCAGTTCTTC.

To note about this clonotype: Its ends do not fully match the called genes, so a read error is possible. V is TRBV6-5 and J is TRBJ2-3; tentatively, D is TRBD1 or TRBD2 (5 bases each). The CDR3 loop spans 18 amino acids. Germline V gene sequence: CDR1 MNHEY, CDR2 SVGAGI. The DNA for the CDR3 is TGTGCCATTAGTTACCGCGTCTCGGGGCTCTGGTCCACAAACACGCAGTATTTC. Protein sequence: CAISYRVSGLWSTNTQYF.

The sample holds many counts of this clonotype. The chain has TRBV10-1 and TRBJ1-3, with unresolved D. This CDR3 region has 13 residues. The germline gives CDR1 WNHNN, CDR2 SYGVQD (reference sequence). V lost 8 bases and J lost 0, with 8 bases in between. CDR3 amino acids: CASAAASGNTIYF. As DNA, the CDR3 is TGCGCCAGCGCGGCAGCCTCTGGAAACACCATATATTTT.

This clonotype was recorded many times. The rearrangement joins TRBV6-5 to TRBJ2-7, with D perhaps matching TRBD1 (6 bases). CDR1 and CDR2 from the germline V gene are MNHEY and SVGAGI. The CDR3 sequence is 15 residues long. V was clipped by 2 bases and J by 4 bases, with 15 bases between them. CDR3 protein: CASSYLPGAQYEQYF. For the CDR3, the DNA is TGTGCCAGCAGTTACCTACCAGGGGCTCAATACGAGCAGTACTTC.

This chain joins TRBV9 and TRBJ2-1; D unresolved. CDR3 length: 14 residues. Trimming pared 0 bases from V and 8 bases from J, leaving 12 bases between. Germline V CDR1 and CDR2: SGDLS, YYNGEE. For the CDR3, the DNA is TGTGCCAGCAGCGTAGGGACGGTGGGCGATGAGCAGTTCTTC. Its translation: CASSVGTVGDEQFF.

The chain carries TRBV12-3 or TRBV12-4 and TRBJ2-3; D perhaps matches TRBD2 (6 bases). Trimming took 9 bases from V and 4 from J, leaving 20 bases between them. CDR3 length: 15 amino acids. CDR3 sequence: CARGLGGRDPDTQYF. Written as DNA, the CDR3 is TGTGCCAGGGGTTTGGGGGGACGGGACCCAGATACGCAGTATTTT.

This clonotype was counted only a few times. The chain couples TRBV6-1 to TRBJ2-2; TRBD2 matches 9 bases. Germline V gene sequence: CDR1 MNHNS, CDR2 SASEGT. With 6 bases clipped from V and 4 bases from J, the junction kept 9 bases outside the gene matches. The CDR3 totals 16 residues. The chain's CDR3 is CASRGGGAASTGELFF. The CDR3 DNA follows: TGTGCCAGCAGGGGCGGGGGGGCCGCGAGCACCGGGGAGCTGTTTTTT.

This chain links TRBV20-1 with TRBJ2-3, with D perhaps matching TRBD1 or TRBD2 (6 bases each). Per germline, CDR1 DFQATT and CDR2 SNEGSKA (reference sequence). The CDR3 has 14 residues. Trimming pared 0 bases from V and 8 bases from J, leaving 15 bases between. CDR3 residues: CSARDRGGRGTQYF. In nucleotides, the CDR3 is TGCAGTGCTAGAGATCGAGGGGGGAGAGGTACGCAGTATTTT.